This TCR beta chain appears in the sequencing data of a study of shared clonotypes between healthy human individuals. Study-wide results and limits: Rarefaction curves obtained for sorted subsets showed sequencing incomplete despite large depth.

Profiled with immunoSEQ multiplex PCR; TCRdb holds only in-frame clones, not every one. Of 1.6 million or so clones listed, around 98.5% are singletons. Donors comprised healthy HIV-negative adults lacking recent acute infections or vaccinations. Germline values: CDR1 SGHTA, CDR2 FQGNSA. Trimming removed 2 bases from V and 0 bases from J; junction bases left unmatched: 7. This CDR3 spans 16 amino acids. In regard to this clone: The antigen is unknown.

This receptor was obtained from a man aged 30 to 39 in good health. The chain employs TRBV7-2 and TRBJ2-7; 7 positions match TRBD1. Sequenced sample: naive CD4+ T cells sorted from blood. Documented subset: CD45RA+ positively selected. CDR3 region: CASSLSGGKSSYEQYF. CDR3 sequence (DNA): TGTGCCAGCAGCTTATCAGGGGGTAAAAGCTCCTACGAGCAGTACTTC.